This is a list of T cell receptor beta chains from one sample in a study of blood T cells in healthy people across ages. TCRdb analysed the 5' RACE reads with MiXCR anew, one entry per CDR3 protein. The repertoire includes roughly 1,800,000 distinct CDR3 sequences, less than 50% of them detected once, and roughly 2.1% sits in the top ten. Sequenced sample: blood. These receptor sequences come from a woman in her forties in good health. Each CDR3 is given with its conserved first and last residue. Each record gives: D gene, J gene, V gene, CDR3 protein. The D gene is left open where the match is weak.

>-|TRBJ2-1|TRBV29-1
CSVPTGNEQFF
>-|-|TRBV6-5
CASSYYPGRYEQYF
>-|TRBJ2-7|TRBV6-6
CASSSAGLYEQYF
>-|TRBJ1-2|TRBV2
CASSDVRPYGYTF
>TRBD1|TRBJ1-4|TRBV15
CATSRVGTGDEKLFF
>TRBD2|TRBJ2-1|TRBV7-9
CTSGGDRYNEQFF
>TRBD2|TRBJ2-5|TRBV7-9
CASSALSGGTQYF
>TRBD2|-|TRBV4-3
CASSQAGLVHEQYF
>-|TRBJ2-7|TRBV6-1
CASSELRRPYEQYF
>-|-|TRBV6-6
CASSYSGAGNSYEQYF
>TRBD1|TRBJ2-3|TRBV10-3
CAISGQDTDTQYF
>TRBD2|TRBJ2-1|TRBV20-1
CSARAGTSGGRQQFF
>TRBD2|TRBJ2-7|TRBV6-6
CASRHIGGAEQYF
>TRBD1|TRBJ1-1|TRBV5-1
CASSLSGTGGATEAFF
>-|TRBJ1-5|TRBV5-1
CAGSLDYSNQPQHF
>-|TRBJ1-5|TRBV4-1
CASSEGINQPQHF
>TRBD1|TRBJ2-3|TRBV4-2
CASSQVYRGRVDTQYF
>TRBD1|TRBJ1-1|TRBV20-1
CSALDRGRAFF
>-|TRBJ1-2|TRBV2
CASSEGQKNYGYTF
>-|TRBJ2-1|TRBV6-2/TRBV6-3
CASKDSHNEQFF
>TRBD1|TRBJ2-3|TRBV6-5
CASSYSGQGTNTDTRYF
>-|-|TRBV29-1
CSVVGVVETQYF
>-|TRBJ2-7|TRBV7-2
CASSSAGGLGEQYF
>TRBD1|TRBJ2-7|TRBV29-1
CSVVDRGDNEQYF
>-|TRBJ2-3|TRBV18
CASSPPDTYTQYF
>-|TRBJ2-7|TRBV15
CATAIYPTVAYEQYF
>-|TRBJ1-2|TRBV7-8
CASSLGTYNYGYTF
>-|TRBJ2-2|TRBV20-1
CSAPWDRFGELFF
>TRBD1|TRBJ1-5|TRBV5-5
CASSLGAAGGLQPQHF
>TRBD2|TRBJ2-1|TRBV6-5
CASRNNVAGAYNEQFF
>-|TRBJ2-1|TRBV6-2/TRBV6-3
CASSYSLGSYNEQFF
>-|TRBJ1-1|TRBV30
CAWSVQLNTEAFF
>-|TRBJ1-1|TRBV9
CASSVEGNTEAFF
>-|TRBJ2-1|TRBV5-4
CASSLDAGIGAKEQFF
>-|TRBJ1-2|TRBV25-1
CASSPRGGDYGYTF
>-|TRBJ2-3|TRBV20-1
CSAPTDTQYF
>TRBD1|TRBJ2-1|TRBV12-3/TRBV12-4
CASRNEYQGDNEQFF
>TRBD1|TRBJ2-1|TRBV24-1
CATSEHTGVGQFF
>TRBD2|TRBJ2-1|TRBV6-5
CASGLTSGGFNEQFF
>-|TRBJ2-1|TRBV29-1
CSVPSGRYNEQFF
>TRBD1|TRBJ2-7|TRBV6-2/TRBV6-3
CASSFPSGQGDEQYF
>-|TRBJ2-4|TRBV25-1
CASSESLAKNIQYF
>-|TRBJ1-6|TRBV20-1
CSARNHADSPLHF
>TRBD1|TRBJ1-5|TRBV4-1
CASSSIGTALNQPQHF
>TRBD1|TRBJ2-3|TRBV11-2
CASGKQGAGGTQYF
>-|TRBJ1-1|TRBV10-3
CATRTDSNTEAFF